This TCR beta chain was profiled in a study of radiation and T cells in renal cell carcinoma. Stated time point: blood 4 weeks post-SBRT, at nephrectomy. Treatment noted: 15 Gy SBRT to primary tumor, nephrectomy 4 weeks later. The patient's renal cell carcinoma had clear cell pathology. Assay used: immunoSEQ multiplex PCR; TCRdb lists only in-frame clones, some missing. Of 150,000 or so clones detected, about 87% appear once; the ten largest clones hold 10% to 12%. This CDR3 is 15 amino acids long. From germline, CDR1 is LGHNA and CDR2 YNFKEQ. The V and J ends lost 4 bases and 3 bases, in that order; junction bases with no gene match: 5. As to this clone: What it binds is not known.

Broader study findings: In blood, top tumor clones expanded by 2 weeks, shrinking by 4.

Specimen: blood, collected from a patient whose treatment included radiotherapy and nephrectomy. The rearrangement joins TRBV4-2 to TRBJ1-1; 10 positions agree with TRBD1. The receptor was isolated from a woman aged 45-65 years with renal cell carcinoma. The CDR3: CASSPGTGVDTEAFF. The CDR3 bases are TGTGCCAGCAGCCCGGGGACAGGGGTGGACACTGAAGCTTTCTTT.